This T cell receptor beta chain was sequenced for a study of shared clonotypes between healthy human individuals. Original processing methods: Filtering differed since immunoSEQ provided only junctions, with no quality scores. Libraries were prepared by immunoSEQ multiplex PCR; TCRdb keeps only in-frame clonotypes and omits some of them. Clone size and V and J calls were adopted from that table, with D and trimming inferred from the DNA. The repertoire holds 650,000 to 800,000 clones, with about 90% as singletons. The CDR3 contains 15 residues. Per germline, CDR1 SEHNR and CDR2 FQNEAQ (reference sequence). Trimming left V 5 bases short and J 3 bases short, with 13 bases between. CD45RO-negative cells were positively selected for CCR7, leaving out terminally differentiated effector memory CD45RA+ cells.

This sequence joins TRBV7-9 and TRBJ1-4, with D possibly TRBD1 on 5 matching bases. The clonotype comes from a man under 40 in good health. Sequences were obtained from naive CD8+ T cells sorted from blood. CDR3 in DNA: TGTGCCAGCAGCCATGGGACCGTGGCTAATGAAAAACTGTTTTTT. It is translated as CASSHGTVANEKLFF.